A selection of T cell receptor beta chains follows, all from one sample in a study of read filtering for tumor transcriptome and immune sequencing. TCRdb fed the reads into MiXCR, producing one record per CDR3 protein. The repertoire holds under 150,000 distinct CDR3 sequences, with 13% as singletons. The source material was a population of CD138-negative cells sorted from bone marrow. The receptors were sampled from a donor aged 40 or older with multiple myeloma. The CDR3 runs from the conserved cysteine through the conserved F or W. Each record gives: CDR3 length, D gene, clone size, J gene, V gene, CDR3 protein, CDR3 DNA. A D gene is named only where the DNA matches it firmly. Size is omitted from some rows. Given values are once, few, many or a class for expanded clones.

13,TRBD1,many,TRBJ2-3,TRBV6-1,CASSGTGRDTQYF,TGTGCCAGCAGTGGGACAGGGAGGGATACGCAGTATTTT
16,TRBD2,many,TRBJ2-2,TRBV29-1,CSVHTPGRENTGELFF,TGCAGCGTCCATACCCCCGGGAGGGAGAACACCGGGGAGCTGTTTTTT
14,NA,many,TRBJ2-1,TRBV4-1,CASSPIREGGEQFF,TGCGCCAGCAGCCCGATCCGAGAGGGGGGTGAGCAGTTCTTC
13,NA,few,TRBJ2-5,TRBV11-2,CASSLVQQETQYF,TGTGCCAGCAGCTTAGTCCAGCAAGAGACCCAGTACTTC
13,NA,NA,TRBJ1-5,TRBV6-5,CASSYREGQPQHF,TGTGCCAGCAGTTACAGGGAGGGTCAGCCCCAGCATTTT
13,NA,NA,TRBJ2-3,TRBV29-1,CSVVGGPTDTQYF,TGCAGCGTTGTGGGCGGACCCACAGATACGCAGTATTTT
16,TRBD2,many,TRBJ2-7,TRBV20-1,CSARGDHSGITYEQYF,TGCAGTGCTAGAGGGGACCATAGCGGGATTACCTACGAGCAGTACTTC
13,NA,many,TRBJ2-5,TRBV7-8,CASSFDNGETQYF,TGTGCCAGCAGCTTCGACAATGGGGAGACCCAGTACTTC
13,NA,many,TRBJ1-1,TRBV7-9,CASSPGLFTEAFF,TGTGCCAGCAGCCCCGGGCTTTTCACTGAAGCTTTCTTT
10,NA,many,TRBJ2-1,TRBV6-1,CASQEHEQFF,TGTGCCAGCCAGGAGCATGAGCAGTTCTTC
17,TRBD1,few,TRBJ2-2,TRBV7-2,CASSLDLGTGLTGGLFF,TGTGCCAGCAGCTTAGATCTAGGGACAGGGTTGACCGGGGGGCTGTTTTTT
17,TRBD1,few,TRBJ2-6,TRBV6-6,CASGYSDRGLGANVLTF,TGTGCCAGCGGTTACTCGGACAGGGGGCTTGGGGCCAACGTCCTGACTTTC
20,TRBD1,NA,TRBJ1-1,TRBV6-1,CAGSDDRVSTATKPNTEAFF,TGTGCCGGCAGTGACGACAGGGTATCAACGGCTACCAAACCGAACACTGAAGCTTTCTTT
14,NA,NA,TRBJ2-3,TRBV24-1,CATSDLGAGDTQYF,TGTGCCACCAGTGATTTGGGAGCGGGAGATACGCAGTATTTT
16,TRBD1,few,TRBJ2-5,TRBV5-4,CASSLGQGQVQETQYF,TGTGCCAGCAGCTTGGGCCAAGGACAGGTACAAGAGACCCAGTACTTC
11,NA,many,TRBJ1-1,TRBV20-1,CSARQFTEAFF,TGCAGTGCTAGACAGTTTACTGAAGCTTTCTTT
18,NA,many,TRBJ2-1,TRBV4-3,CASSQGYRSRGPYNEQFF,TGCGCCAGCAGCCAAGGTTATAGAAGCCGAGGGCCCTACAATGAGCAGTTCTTC
16,TRBD2,NA,TRBJ2-5,TRBV9,CASSPRGSGSEETQYF,TGTGCCAGCAGCCCCCGGGGTAGCGGGAGCGAAGAGACCCAGTACTTC
15,TRBD2,many,TRBJ2-1,TRBV29-1,CSSEGREARYNEQFF,TGCAGCTCGGAGGGGCGGGAGGCCCGCTACAATGAGCAGTTCTTC
15,TRBD2,NA,TRBJ2-3,TRBV7-9,CASTTPGGSADTQYF,TGTGCCAGCACCACGCCGGGCGGGAGTGCAGATACGCAGTATTTT
15,TRBD1,few,TRBJ1-2,TRBV7-9,CASSGQGAQNYGYTF,TGTGCCAGCAGCGGACAGGGGGCGCAGAACTATGGCTACACCTTC
14,TRBD2,many,TRBJ2-5,TRBV12-3/TRBV12-4,CASTFGGRAETQYF,TGTGCCAGCACCTTCGGGGGGAGAGCGGAGACCCAGTACTTC
14,NA,many,TRBJ2-7,TRBV5-1,CASSLRRADYEQYF,TGCGCCAGCAGCTTGAGGCGGGCGGACTACGAGCAGTACTTC
16,TRBD1,many,TRBJ2-5,TRBV7-9,CASSLAGQGAGETQYF,TGTGCCAGCAGCTTAGCGGGACAGGGGGCCGGGGAGACCCAGTACTTC